This T cell receptor beta chain was documented in a study of T cell responses to AZD1222 COVID-19 vaccine (dated by TCRdb to about 2021). For context, the study as a whole: A total of roughly 240 trial participants underwent TCR sequencing, of whom 207 received two doses of AZD1222 and some 26 received two doses of the MenACWY control vaccine. Enrollment into the trials was organized by age into subgroups of 18-55, 56-69 and 70-plus years, and those subgroups contained roughly 140, 27 and 60 TCR-sequenced participants, respectively. The paper as a whole reports these results and caveats: The 56-69-year group was small, and its depth increase did not reach significance, likely because of low power. Because no samples from the day 14 peak response were available, repertoires could be characterized only after the peak T cell response. Conclusions about previously exposed vaccinees were limited because only five to seven AZD1222 recipients were SARS-CoV-2 seropositive at baseline. After two AZD1222 doses, both the breadth and the depth of spike-specific TCRs were significantly higher than at day 0 and than in MenACWY recipients. Nearly half of unique spike-specific TCRs reportedly recognized epitopes outside regions mutated in the B.1.351 and B.1.1.7 variants. Vaccine-associated CD4 TCRs spanned the whole spike protein, with dominant responses in regions 160-218 and 743-854. Participants were mostly white British, with more females than males. The authors suggested clonal diversity may have been underestimated.

The CDR3 regions of human TCRbeta chains were subjected to immunosequencing. Concerning the study's data processing: TCRs in the repertoires were matched against a reference library of SARS-CoV-2-specific TCRs that had been generated with the MIRA antigen-specificity platform. Breadth was defined as the fraction of unique TCRs that were SARS-CoV-2-associated, and depth was defined as the fraction of total T cells that were SARS-CoV-2-associated. Using the MIRA data, each spike-specific TCR was mapped to the spike region that the TCR reacts to and placed in a CD4 or CD8 class. Log10-transformed breadth and depth values were compared by one-way ANOVA with Sidak's multiple comparisons tests. TCRdb carries this immuneACCESS record with in-frame sequences only. Its versions omit some clonotypes, under half of them owing to an unresolved V gene in the studies checked, with the rest unexplained. V, J and clone size are those of that table, while D and trimming were read from the DNA. This sample comprises about 150,000 clones, more than 85% of them detected only once. The ten largest clonotypes hold 2.5% to 3.5% of the sample.

Concerning this clone: This receptor's antigen is unknown. Per-nucleotide qualities are absent, and no much larger clonotype sits a single base away.

CDR1 and CDR2 are drawn from the germline V gene: SGHRS, YFSETQ. Spanning cysteine to phenylalanine, the CDR3 consists of 18 amino acids. The read is trimmed to its CDR3 DNA, 54 bases read in frame from base 1. V loses 0 bases, J loses 5 bases, and the germline ends lie 21 bases apart. Reading the label with the study, this specimen's time point is: about 28 days (+/-7) after the second vaccine dose. AZD1222 recipients whose second dose came at about 4 weeks and those whose second dose came at about 12 weeks were combined into one group, since spike-specific TCR depth and breadth did not differ between the two schedules. Vaccinee samples were obtained from the UK trials COV001 and COV002, which included a single-blind randomized controlled phase 2/3 trial of AZD1222 (ChAdOx1 nCoV-19) in healthy adults. Trial participant PBMC samples were collected at day 0 and day 28 after the second dose for TCRbeta chain sequencing.

The rearrangement joined TRBV5-1 to TRBJ2-1; tentative D gene TRBD1, with 6 bases matching. This specimen consisted of peripheral blood, obtained 28 days after the second AZD1222 dose. This TCR came from an adult who received the AZD1222 COVID-19 vaccine. The CDR3 here reads CASSLAWDLRTENNEQFF. The sequenced DNA: TGCGCCAGCAGCTTGGCCTGGGATCTTAGGACAGAAAACAATGAGCAGTTCTTC.